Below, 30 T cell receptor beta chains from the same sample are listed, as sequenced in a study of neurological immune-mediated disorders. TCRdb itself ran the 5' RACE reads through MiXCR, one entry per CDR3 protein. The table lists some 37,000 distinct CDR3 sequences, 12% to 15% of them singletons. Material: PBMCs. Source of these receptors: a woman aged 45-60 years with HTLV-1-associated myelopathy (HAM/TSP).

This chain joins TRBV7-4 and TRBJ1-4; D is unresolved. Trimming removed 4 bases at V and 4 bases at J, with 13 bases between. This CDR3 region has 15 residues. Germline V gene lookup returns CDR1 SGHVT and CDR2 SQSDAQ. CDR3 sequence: CASSSQNSDNEKLFF. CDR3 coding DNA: TGTGCCAGCAGCTCCCAAAACAGTGATAATGAAAAACTGTTTTTT.

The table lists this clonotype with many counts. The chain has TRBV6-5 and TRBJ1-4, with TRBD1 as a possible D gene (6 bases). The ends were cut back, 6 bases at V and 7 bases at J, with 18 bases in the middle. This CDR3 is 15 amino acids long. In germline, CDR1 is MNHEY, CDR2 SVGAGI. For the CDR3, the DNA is TGTGCCAGCAGCCACACGGGGGGCTCGGGTGAAAAACTGTTTTTT. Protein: CASSHTGGSGEKLFF.

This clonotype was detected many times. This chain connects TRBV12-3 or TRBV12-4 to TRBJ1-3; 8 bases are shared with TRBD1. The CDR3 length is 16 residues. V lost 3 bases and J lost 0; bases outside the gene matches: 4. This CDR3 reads CASSFDRGFSGNTIYF. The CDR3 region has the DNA TGTGCCAGCAGTTTTGACAGGGGTTTCTCTGGAAACACCATATATTTT.

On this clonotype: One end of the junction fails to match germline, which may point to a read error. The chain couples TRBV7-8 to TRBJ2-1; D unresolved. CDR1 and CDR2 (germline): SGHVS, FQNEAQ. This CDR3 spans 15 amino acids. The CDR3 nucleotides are TGTGCCAGCAGCTTAGTGGGTAGCTCATACAATGCGCAGTTCTTC. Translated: CASSLVGSSYNAQFF.

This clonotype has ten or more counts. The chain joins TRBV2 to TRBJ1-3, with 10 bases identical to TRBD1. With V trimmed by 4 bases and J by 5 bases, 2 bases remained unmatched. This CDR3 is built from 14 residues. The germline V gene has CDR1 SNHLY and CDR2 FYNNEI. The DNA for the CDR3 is TGTGCCAGCAGTGGGACAGGGGGTCGAAACACCATATATTTT. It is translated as CASSGTGGRNTIYF.

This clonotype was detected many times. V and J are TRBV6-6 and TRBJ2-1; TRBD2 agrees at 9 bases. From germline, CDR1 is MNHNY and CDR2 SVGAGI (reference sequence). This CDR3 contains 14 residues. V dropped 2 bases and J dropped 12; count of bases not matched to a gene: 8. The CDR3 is CASSYVAGAMTQFF. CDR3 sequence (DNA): TGTGCCAGCAGTTACGTAGCGGGGGCGATGACGCAGTTCTTC.

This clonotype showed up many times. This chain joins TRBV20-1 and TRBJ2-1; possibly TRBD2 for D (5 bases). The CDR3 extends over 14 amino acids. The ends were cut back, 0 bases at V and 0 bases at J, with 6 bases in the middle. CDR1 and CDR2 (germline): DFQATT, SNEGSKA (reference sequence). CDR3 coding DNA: TGCAGTGCTAGAGAGGGGAGCTCCTACAATGAGCAGTTCTTC. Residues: CSAREGSSYNEQFF.

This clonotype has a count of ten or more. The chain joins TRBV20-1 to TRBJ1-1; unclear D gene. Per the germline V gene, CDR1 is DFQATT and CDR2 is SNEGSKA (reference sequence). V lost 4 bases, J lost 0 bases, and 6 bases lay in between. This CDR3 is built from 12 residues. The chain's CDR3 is CSATELNTEAFF. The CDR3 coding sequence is TGCAGTGCTACAGAGCTGAACACTGAAGCTTTCTTT.

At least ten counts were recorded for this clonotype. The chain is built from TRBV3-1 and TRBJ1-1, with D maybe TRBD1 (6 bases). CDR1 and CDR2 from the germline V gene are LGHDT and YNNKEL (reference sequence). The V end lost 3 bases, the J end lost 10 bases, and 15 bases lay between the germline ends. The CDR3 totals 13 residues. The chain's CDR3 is CASSHPAGVRAFF. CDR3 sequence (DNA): TGTGCCAGCAGCCATCCCGCAGGGGTACGAGCTTTCTTT.

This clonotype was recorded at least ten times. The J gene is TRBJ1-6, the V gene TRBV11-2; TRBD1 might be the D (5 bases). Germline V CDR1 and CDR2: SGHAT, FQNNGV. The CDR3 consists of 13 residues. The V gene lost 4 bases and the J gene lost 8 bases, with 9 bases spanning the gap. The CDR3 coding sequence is TGTGCCAGCAGCTATGCCAGGGATTCACCCCTCCACTTT. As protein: CASSYARDSPLHF.

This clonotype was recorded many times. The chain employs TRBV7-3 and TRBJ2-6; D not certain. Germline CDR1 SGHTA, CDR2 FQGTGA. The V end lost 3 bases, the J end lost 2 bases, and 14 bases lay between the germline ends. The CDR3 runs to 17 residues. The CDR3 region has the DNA TGTGCCAGCAGCTTTGGTGGCCTACTTACTGGGGCCAACGTCCTGACTTTC. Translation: CASSFGGLLTGANVLTF.

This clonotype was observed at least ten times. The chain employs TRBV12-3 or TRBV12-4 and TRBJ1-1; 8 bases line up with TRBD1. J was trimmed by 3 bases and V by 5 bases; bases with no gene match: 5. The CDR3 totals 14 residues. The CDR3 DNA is TGTGCCAGCAGTAGGACAGGGACGGACACTGAAGCTTTCTTT. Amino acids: CASSRTGTDTEAFF.

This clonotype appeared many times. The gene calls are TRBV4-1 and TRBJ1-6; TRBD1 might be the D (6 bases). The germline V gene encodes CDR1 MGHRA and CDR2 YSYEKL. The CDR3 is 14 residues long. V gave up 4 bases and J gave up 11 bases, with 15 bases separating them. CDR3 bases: TGCGCCAGCAGCCTCCGGGACATGGAACCACCCCTCCACTTT. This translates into CASSLRDMEPPLHF.

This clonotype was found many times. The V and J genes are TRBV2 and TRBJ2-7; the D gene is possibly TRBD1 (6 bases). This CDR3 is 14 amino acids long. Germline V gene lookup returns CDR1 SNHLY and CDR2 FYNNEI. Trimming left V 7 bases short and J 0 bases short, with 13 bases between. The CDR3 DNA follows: TGTGCCAGCATGTTGAGGGGGAGCTCCTACGAGCAGTACTTC. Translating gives CASMLRGSSYEQYF.

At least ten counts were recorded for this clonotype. DNA for the CDR3: TGTGCCAGCCTTAAGTCTTATGGCTACACCTTC. It specifies CASLKSYGYTF. V and J are TRBV7-2 and TRBJ1-2, with no clear D. Germline CDR1 SGHTA, CDR2 FQGNSA. Trimming took off 8 bases at V and 5 bases at J, with 9 bases between the two ends. This CDR3 spans 11 amino acids.

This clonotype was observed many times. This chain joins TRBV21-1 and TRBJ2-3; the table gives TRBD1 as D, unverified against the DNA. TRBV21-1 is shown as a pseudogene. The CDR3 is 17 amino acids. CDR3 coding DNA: TGTGCCAGCAGCGTTTACGGGGGACAGGGGACCTACGACACGCAGTATTTT. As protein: CASSVYGGQGTYDTQYF.

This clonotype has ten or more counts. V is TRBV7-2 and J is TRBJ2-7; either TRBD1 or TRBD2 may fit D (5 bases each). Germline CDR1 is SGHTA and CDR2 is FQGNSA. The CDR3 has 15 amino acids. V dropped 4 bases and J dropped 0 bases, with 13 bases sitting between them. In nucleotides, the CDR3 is TGTGCCAGCAGCTACCAGTGGGGGAGCTCCTACGAGCAGTACTTC. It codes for CASSYQWGSSYEQYF.

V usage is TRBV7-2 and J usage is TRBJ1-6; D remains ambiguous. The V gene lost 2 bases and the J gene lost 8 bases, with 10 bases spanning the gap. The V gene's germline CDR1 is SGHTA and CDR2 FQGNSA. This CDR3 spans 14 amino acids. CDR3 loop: CASSLRVKDSPLHF. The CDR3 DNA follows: TGTGCCAGCAGCTTAAGGGTTAAGGATTCACCCCTCCACTTT.

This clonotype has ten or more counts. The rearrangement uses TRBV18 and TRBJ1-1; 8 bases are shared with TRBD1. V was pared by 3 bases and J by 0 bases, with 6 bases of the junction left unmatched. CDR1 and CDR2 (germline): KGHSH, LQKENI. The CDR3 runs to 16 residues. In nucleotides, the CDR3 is TGTGCCAGCTCACCTACCTCAGGGGGCCTGAACACTGAAGCTTTCTTT. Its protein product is CASSPTSGGLNTEAFF.

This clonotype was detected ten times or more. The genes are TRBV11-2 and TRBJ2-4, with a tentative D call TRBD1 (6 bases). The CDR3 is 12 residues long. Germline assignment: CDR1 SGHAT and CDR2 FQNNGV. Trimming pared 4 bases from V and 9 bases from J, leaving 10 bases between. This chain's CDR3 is CASSSQGGIQYF. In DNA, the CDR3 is TGTGCCAGCAGCTCACAAGGGGGCATTCAGTACTTC.

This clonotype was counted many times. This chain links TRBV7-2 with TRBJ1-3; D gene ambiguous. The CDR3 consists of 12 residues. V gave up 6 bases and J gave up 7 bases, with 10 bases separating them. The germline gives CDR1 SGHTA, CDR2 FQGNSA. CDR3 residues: CASSSLGNTIYF. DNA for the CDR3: TGTGCCAGCAGTTCCCTGGGGAACACCATATATTTT.

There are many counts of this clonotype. The DNA of the CDR3 is TGCGCCAGCAGCTTGCGGGCAAGAGAGACCCAGTACTTC. Its protein product is CASSLRARETQYF. The rearrangement uses TRBV5-1 and TRBJ2-5; D not resolved. V lost 1 base to trimming and J lost 4 bases, with 8 bases between them. The length of the CDR3 is 13 residues. In germline, CDR1 is SGHRS, CDR2 YFSETQ.

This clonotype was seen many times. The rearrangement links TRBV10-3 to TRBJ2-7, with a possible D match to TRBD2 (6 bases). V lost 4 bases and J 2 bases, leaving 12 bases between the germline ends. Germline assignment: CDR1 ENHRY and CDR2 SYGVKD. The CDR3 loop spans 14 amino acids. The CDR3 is CAISGGRDTYEQYV. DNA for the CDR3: TGTGCCATCAGTGGAGGGCGGGATACCTACGAGCAGTACGTC.

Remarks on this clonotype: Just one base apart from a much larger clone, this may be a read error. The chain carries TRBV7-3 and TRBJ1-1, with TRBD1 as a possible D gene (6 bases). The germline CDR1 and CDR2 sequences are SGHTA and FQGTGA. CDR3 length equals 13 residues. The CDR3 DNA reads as TGTGTCAGCAGCCCACAACAGGGCACTGAAGCTTTCTTT. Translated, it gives CVSSPQQGTEAFF.

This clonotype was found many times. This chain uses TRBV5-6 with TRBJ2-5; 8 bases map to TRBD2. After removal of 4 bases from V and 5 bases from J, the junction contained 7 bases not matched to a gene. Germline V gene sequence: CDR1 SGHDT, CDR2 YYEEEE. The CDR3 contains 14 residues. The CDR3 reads CASSPGLVEETQYF. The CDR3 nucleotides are TGTGCCAGCAGCCCGGGACTAGTGGAGGAGACCCAGTACTTC.

For the CDR3, the DNA is TGCGCCAGCAGCCAGGACCCGACAGGGGACAATGAAAAACTGTTTTTT. Translating gives CASSQDPTGDNEKLFF. The chain is built from TRBV4-3 and TRBJ1-4; 8 nucleotides agree with TRBD1. Trimming at V came to 3 bases and at J to 5 bases, leaving 8 bases not matched to a gene. CDR1 is LGHNA and CDR2 is YSLEER in the germline V gene. The CDR3 is 16 amino acids.

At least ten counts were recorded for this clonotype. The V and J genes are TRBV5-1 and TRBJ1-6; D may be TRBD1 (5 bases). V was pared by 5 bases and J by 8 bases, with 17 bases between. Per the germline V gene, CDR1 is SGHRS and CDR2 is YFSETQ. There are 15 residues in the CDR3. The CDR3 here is CASRRGRGVDSPLHF. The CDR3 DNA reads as TGCGCCAGCAGACGGGGACGAGGCGTTGATTCACCCCTCCACTTT.

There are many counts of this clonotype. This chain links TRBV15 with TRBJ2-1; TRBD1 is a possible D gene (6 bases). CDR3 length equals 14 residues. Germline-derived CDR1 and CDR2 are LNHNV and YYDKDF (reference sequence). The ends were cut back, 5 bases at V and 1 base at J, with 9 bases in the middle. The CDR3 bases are TGTGCCACCAGCTCAGGGGCATCCTACAATGAGCAGTTCTTC. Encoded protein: CATSSGASYNEQFF.

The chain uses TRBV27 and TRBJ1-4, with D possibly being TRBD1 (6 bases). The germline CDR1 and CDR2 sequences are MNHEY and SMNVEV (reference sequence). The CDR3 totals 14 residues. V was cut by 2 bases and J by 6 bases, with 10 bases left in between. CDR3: CASSLKGGYEKLFF. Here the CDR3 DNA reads TGTGCCAGCAGTTTAAAAGGGGGGTATGAAAAACTGTTTTTT.

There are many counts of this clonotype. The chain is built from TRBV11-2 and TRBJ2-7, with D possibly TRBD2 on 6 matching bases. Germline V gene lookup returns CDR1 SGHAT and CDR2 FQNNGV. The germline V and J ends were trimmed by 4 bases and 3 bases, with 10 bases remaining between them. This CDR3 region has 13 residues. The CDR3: CASSWGTYYEQYF. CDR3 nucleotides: TGTGCCAGCAGCTGGGGGACTTACTACGAGCAGTACTTC.